This T cell receptor beta chain was profiled in a study of OX40 agonist ivuxolimab in advanced cancers. Across the whole study: Each patient was given ivuxolimab into a vein every 2 weeks, at 0.01 to 10 mg/kg.

For this clone: As yet, its antigen is unknown.

Trimming shortened V by 4 bases and J by 4 bases, and 19 bases separated the two germline ends. The CDR3 totals 16 residues. Germline V gene data show CDR1 as WSHSY and CDR2 as SAAADI. Profiling relied on immunoSEQ multiplex PCR, and the TCRdb table lists in-frame clones only, not all of them. The sample lists tens of thousands of clones, 80% occurring once. Overall study results and limits: Expanded clones were, on average, more numerous in CD8+ T cells than in CD4+. The 0.1-3.0 mg/kg partial responders had among the lowest clonal expansion. Undetermined was the antigen specificity of the expanded peripheral T cells.

Sequences were derived from CD4+ or CD8+ T cells sorted from blood, sampled in a trial of the OX40 agonist ivuxolimab. This clonotype originated in an adult with an advanced solid tumor such as melanoma, head and neck, liver or kidney cancer. The V gene is TRBV10-2, the J gene TRBJ1-1; tentative D call: TRBD1 (5 bases). This CDR3 is CASSGWTIGESTEAFF. The CDR3 coding sequence is TGCGCCAGCAGTGGATGGACAATAGGGGAAAGCACTGAAGCTTTCTTT.